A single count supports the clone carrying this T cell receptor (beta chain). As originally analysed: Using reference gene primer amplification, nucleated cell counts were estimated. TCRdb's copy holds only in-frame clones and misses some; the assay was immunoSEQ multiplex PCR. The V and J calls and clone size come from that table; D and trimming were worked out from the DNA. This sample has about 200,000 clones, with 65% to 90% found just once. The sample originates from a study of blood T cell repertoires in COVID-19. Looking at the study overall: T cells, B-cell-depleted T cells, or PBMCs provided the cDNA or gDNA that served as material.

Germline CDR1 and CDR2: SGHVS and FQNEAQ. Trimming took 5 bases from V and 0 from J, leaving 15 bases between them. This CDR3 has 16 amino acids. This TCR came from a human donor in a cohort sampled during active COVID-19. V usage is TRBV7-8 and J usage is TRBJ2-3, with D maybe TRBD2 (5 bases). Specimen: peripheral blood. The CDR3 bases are TGTGCCAGCAGCAGTTTCGGGGTGTCTAGCACAGATACGCAGTATTTT. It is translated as CASSSFGVSSTDTQYF.